This entry lists 16 T cell receptor beta chains sequenced from one sample in a study of T cells in Graves' hyperthyroidism and ophthalmopathy. RNA transcripts served as the template for amplifying TCR beta CDR3 regions. TCR CDR3 regions were first amplified by RT-PCR with HTBI primers. One entry per CDR3 protein results from TCRdb running MiXCR on the multiplex PCR reads. The sample holds about 640,000 distinct CDR3 sequences; more than 20% are singletons and the top ten take under 35%. Sequencing was performed on blood. Source of these receptors: a young man with Graves' ophthalmopathy.

The chain joins TRBV7-8 to TRBJ2-5; D may be TRBD1 (6 bases). V was trimmed by 5 bases and J by 1 base, leaving 23 bases between them. The CDR3 length is 18 residues. Germline V gene lookup returns CDR1 SGHVS and CDR2 FQNEAQ. The CDR3 spells CASSRTLVNSDSQETQYF. DNA for the CDR3: TGTGCCAGCAGCCGTACTCTAGTAAATTCGGACAGCCAAGAGACCCAGTACTTC.

This chain links TRBV6-1 with TRBJ2-7; TRBD1 might be the D (5 bases). The CDR3 has 16 residues. The germline gives CDR1 MNHNS, CDR2 SASEGT. The V end was cut by 5 bases, the J end by 0 bases, with 17 bases between. The CDR3 nucleotides are TGTGCCAGCAGTCCTTACCCCGGACACCTCTCCTACGAGCAGTACTTC. The encoded protein is CASSPYPGHLSYEQYF.

The table lists this clonotype with a few counts. The chain employs TRBV12-3 or TRBV12-4 and TRBJ1-5; weak D call: TRBD1 (5 bases). This CDR3 is 14 amino acids long. Trimming shortened V by 4 bases and J by 4 bases, and 11 bases separated the two germline ends. CDR3 sequence reads: CASSSWGLNQPQHF. CDR3 DNA: TGTGCCAGCAGTTCGTGGGGACTTAATCAGCCCCAGCATTTT.

The chain uses TRBV7-2 and TRBJ2-7; D is perhaps TRBD1 or TRBD2 (5 bases each). Germline lookup yields CDR1 SGHTA and CDR2 FQGNSA. Trimming cost V 6 bases and J 4 bases, with 19 bases left between them. The CDR3 has 15 residues. CDR3 amino acids: CASSFRDAASYEQYF. The CDR3 nucleotides read TGTGCCAGCAGTTTCCGGGACGCCGCCTCTTACGAGCAGTACTTC.

A few counts support this clonotype. The rearrangement joins TRBV20-1 to TRBJ2-3; 8 nucleotides match TRBD2. The germline V gene encodes CDR1 DFQATT and CDR2 SNEGSKA (reference sequence). V shed 5 bases and J 5 bases; nucleotides not matched to a gene: 6. This CDR3 is built from 13 residues. CDR3 DNA: TGCAGTGCTGACTCGGGGGGGGGAGATACGCAGTATTTT. This gives the protein CSADSGGGDTQYF.

The rearrangement uses TRBV2 and TRBJ2-5; 9 bases line up with TRBD2. V dropped 6 bases and J dropped 2; count of bases not matched to a gene: 7. Germline values: CDR1 SNHLY, CDR2 FYNNEI. The CDR3 has 15 residues. The CDR3 DNA reads as TGTGCCAGCAGCACCATAGCGGGAGATCAAGAGACCCAGTACTTC. It translates to CASSTIAGDQETQYF.

This clonotype occurred a few times. The chain couples TRBV28 to TRBJ2-7; no firm D call. The CDR3 loop spans 14 amino acids. The germline V gene has CDR1 MDHEN and CDR2 SYDVKM. Trimming left V 3 bases short and J 2 bases short, with 11 bases between. CDR3 in DNA: TGTGCCAGCAGTTTCTTCGCAGGAACCTACGAGCAGTACTTC. Its protein is CASSFFAGTYEQYF.

This clonotype was detected many times. The chain uses TRBV30 and TRBJ2-7, with D possibly being TRBD1 (5 bases). CDR1 GTSNPN and CDR2 SVGIG come from the germline V gene (reference sequence). The CDR3 totals 12 residues. The V end was cut by 5 bases, the J end by 2 bases, with 10 bases between. The CDR3 DNA reads TGTGCCTGGGGCAGGGATCCCTACGAGCAGTACTTC. Translated, it gives CAWGRDPYEQYF.

This clonotype has a count of ten or more. The chain is built from TRBV7-2 and TRBJ1-5, with a possible D match to TRBD1 (6 bases). V was trimmed by 3 bases and J by 6 bases, leaving 12 bases between them. The CDR3 covers 14 residues. The germline V gene encodes CDR1 SGHTA and CDR2 FQGNSA. The CDR3 coding sequence is TGTGCCAGCAGCTTCCTACAGGGTGGTCAGCCCCAGCATTTT. It encodes CASSFLQGGQPQHF.

The chain is built from TRBV4-1 and TRBJ2-3, with 9 bases fitting TRBD1. V lost 4 bases and J lost 0; bases outside the gene matches: 8. The CDR3 has 17 amino acids. Germline V gene data show CDR1 as MGHRA and CDR2 as YSYEKL. Written as DNA, the CDR3 is TGCGCCAGCAGCCCCCTGCCCGGGACAGGGAGCACAGATACGCAGTATTTT. As protein: CASSPLPGTGSTDTQYF.

There are a few counts of this clonotype. V is TRBV19 and J is TRBJ1-5; D not resolved. Germline V lookup: CDR1 LNHDA, CDR2 SQIVND (reference sequence). V was cut by 5 bases and J by 6 bases, with 11 bases left in between. The CDR3 covers 13 residues. CDR3: CASSHGETQPQHF. The CDR3 DNA sequence: TGTGCCAGTAGTCATGGGGAGACTCAGCCCCAGCATTTT.

The rearrangement links TRBV20-1 to TRBJ2-7; the D is unclear. Germline V gene sequence: CDR1 DFQATT, CDR2 SNEGSKA (reference sequence). V shed 6 bases and J shed 6 bases, with 15 bases lying between them. The CDR3 has 12 amino acids. CDR3 loop: CSAFFVGPEQYF. The CDR3 DNA reads TGCAGTGCGTTTTTCGTTGGACCCGAGCAGTACTTC.

The V call is TRBV28, the J call TRBJ2-7, with a weak D call TRBD2 (6 bases). The V end lost 8 bases, the J end lost 3 bases, and 20 bases lay between the germline ends. From germline, CDR1 is MDHEN and CDR2 SYDVKM. There are 15 residues in the CDR3. The CDR3 region is CASETSLPSYYEQYF. Here the CDR3 DNA reads TGTGCCAGCGAAACTAGCTTGCCCTCTTACTACGAGCAGTACTTC.

This clonotype was observed many times. This chain uses TRBV11-3 with TRBJ2-2; D ambiguous. The CDR3 spans 15 residues. Per the germline V gene, CDR1 is SGHNT and CDR2 is YENEEA. V was pared by 0 bases and J by 6 bases, with 11 bases between. This CDR3 reads CASSLEGNSPGELFF. CDR3 sequence (DNA): TGTGCCAGCAGCTTAGAGGGTAATTCCCCCGGGGAGCTGTTTTTT.

This clonotype was seen ten or more times. The V and J genes are TRBV3-1 and TRBJ1-1; D is undetermined. The ends were cut back, 3 bases at V and 11 bases at J, with 10 bases in the middle. The CDR3 is 11 residues long. Germline CDR1 LGHDT, CDR2 YNNKEL (reference sequence). This CDR3 reads CASSQPPEAFF. In DNA form, the CDR3 reads TGTGCCAGCAGCCAGCCCCCCGAGGCTTTCTTT. Full variable domain (outside the CDR3, taken from reference TRBV3-1 and TRBJ1-1): DTAVSQTPKYLVTQMGNDKSIKCEQNLGHDTMYWYKQDSKKFLKIMFSYNNKELIINETVPNRFSPKSPDKAHLNLHINSLELGDSAVYFCASSQPPEAFFGQGTRLTVV.

The rearrangement uses TRBV28 and TRBJ2-7; 9 nucleotides line up with TRBD1. J gave up 4 bases and V 6 bases, and 7 bases lay outside the gene matches. The CDR3 is made up of 14 amino acids. Looked up from germline, CDR1 is MDHEN and CDR2 is SYDVKM. CDR3 sequence: CASSIQGAVYEQYF. The CDR3 nucleotides are TGTGCCAGCAGCATACAGGGGGCGGTTTACGAGCAGTACTTC.